This T cell receptor beta chain was sequenced during a study of cytomegalovirus exposure and HLA in healthy donors (dated by TCRdb to the late 2010s). In the study overall: An earlier analysis of about 560 of the donors reported about 300 Gb of sequence data and 95 million to 130 million unique TCR beta sequences obtained from 180 million or so T cells. Of the approximately 400 genotyped donors, approximately 80% were placed in the genetic ancestry cluster associated with self-reported Caucasian donors. The study combined high-throughput TCR immunosequencing, statistical association of individual TCRs with disease status, and machine learning to predict cytomegalovirus infection status. A separate validation cohort of 90 to 150 different subjects was used in addition to the approximately 700-subject first cohort. Donor age, sex, ethnicity and CMV serostatus were collected together with the repertoire data. All discovery cohort repertoires had been generated on a single sequencing platform. A later analysis re-analyzed previously published TCR beta repertoires from 600 to 850 donors and added high-resolution HLA genotyping to study TCR occurrence patterns. Approximately 310 gigabases of sequencing data and around 90 million unique TCR sequences made up an early release that covered under 750 HLA-typed donors. In a later genetic analysis, genome-wide SNP genotypes for about three fifths of the roughly 670 donors were used, and that subset was treated as a discovery cohort. Rather than drawing on any new phenotypic data, the later analysis identified candidate immune exposures from TCR beta sequences and the way those sequences occurred across donors. Four or five DR-DQ haplotypes were handled as single units for association and clustering, since linkage in the cohort was strong. Across approximately 420 genotyped donors of the cohort, an average of about 240,000 unique TCR beta nucleotide sequences per donor were sequenced, and approximately 19% of those sequences were non-productive. Both class I and class II loci were covered by HLA typing, at four-digit resolution. The number of donors typed differed by locus, with roughly 629-640 for A, B, C, DRB1 and DQB1, around 500 for DQA1, 606 for DPA1, and 450 to 480 for DPB1. To decide whether each TCR beta V gene segment behaved as functional or pseudogenic, an earlier analysis of approximately 600 of the donors relied on high-throughput TCR beta sequencing. The aim of the study was to test whether cataloging public T cell receptors could identify signatures of past pathogen exposure. The study profiled the T cell repertoires of under 700 subjects by immunosequencing and related them to cytomegalovirus serostatus.

The library was built by means of the immunoSEQ multiplex PCR assay. For the multiplex PCR, a mixture combining 60 forward primers for TCR Vbeta segments and 13 reverse primers for TCR Jbeta segments was used. Amplification of the CDR3 region of rearranged TCR beta genes was performed with a multiplex PCR assay on genomic DNA. Amplified TCR beta libraries were sequenced as 87-base-pair reads on the Illumina HiSeq System. The authors processed their data as follows. Across the 670 or so repertoires, a later analysis counted 78 million or so unique TCR beta chains, around 11 million of which were shared by at least two donors. A nearest-neighbor algorithm error-corrected the raw reads and collapsed the reads into unique sequences, merging closely related sequences to remove PCR and sequencing errors. V, D and J gene segments were assigned by aligning CDR3 sequences to IMGT reference sequences. Each retained sequence needed at least a six-nucleotide match to both a V gene segment and a J gene segment. Rearrangements were classified as productive when the CDR3 lacked stop codons and remained in frame with V and J, and all other rearrangements were classified as non-productive. Following IMGT convention, CDR3 was defined as the stretch from the second conserved V-encoded cysteine up to the conserved J-encoded phenylalanine. The earlier analysis of 500 to 600 of the donors excluded sequences that lacked an unambiguous match to a single V gene segment. An earlier analysis of 587 of the donors classified V segments as functional when productive rearrangements were above 56.7% and as segregating when the standard deviation between donors was above 5%. To diagnose cytomegalovirus status from the catalog of TCR beta chain sequences, a statistical classification framework was built. V and J gene assignment, in a later analysis, came from comparing TCR nucleotide sequences with IMGT/GENE-DB human TR gene sequences. The TCRdist pipeline was used in a later analysis to assign CDR3 sequences and most-parsimonious VDJ recombination scenarios. In a later analysis, each TCR beta chain was defined by its CDR3 amino acid sequence together with its V-gene family, and reads lacking a unique V-gene family were excluded. A later analysis removed 592 highly shared, low-generation-probability nucleotide sequences to deal with suspected cross-contamination and a sequencing artifact. For each public chain, a later analysis derived a clonal expansion index from normalized ranks of inferred template counts within each repertoire. A later analysis computed generation probabilities with a VDJ recombination model fitted to out-of-frame rearrangements, and checked the results against IGoR. In a later analysis, hypergeometric tests were used to score TCR-TCR, TCR-HLA and TCR-CMV co-occurrence, with a repertoire-size bias correction applied to TCR pairs. False discovery rates were estimated in a later analysis by permuting HLA or CMV assignments 20 times. A later analysis grouped co-occurring TCRs with DBSCAN, adding TCRdist sequence similarity when clustering within HLA-allele-positive subsets. For co-occurrence clustering, repertoires with fewer than 30,000 or more than 120,000 public chains were excluded, along with four or five repertoires with anomalous nucleotide sharing. Imported from immuneACCESS, the table was reduced by TCRdb to in-frame sequences with V and J called. These copies leave out some clones; in studies compared against another copy, an unresolved V gene accounts for under half, and the cause of the remainder is not known. Clonal size and the V and J genes are those of that table, whereas D and trimming came from the DNA. This sample gives under 200,000 clones in total; roughly 80% of them show up just once. The ten biggest clones cover around 4.6% of the sample.

The paper as a whole reports these results and caveats: Because counts were too low, about 15 rarely observed V segments, including chromosome 9 orphons, were left out of the earlier analysis of approximately 500 of the donors. Sequencing depth was assumed to be roughly uniform across donors in the presence/absence analyses, though that assumption may not hold. A further reported finding was that TCR beta sequences accurately predicted the HLA-A and HLA-B alleles for most subjects in the first cohort. A later analysis found that most CMV-associated TCR beta chains appeared HLA-restricted, with HLA associations seemingly driven largely by CMV exposure. Only TCR beta chains were sequenced in this cohort, and the absence of alpha or paired-chain data limited detectable features. The authors suggested that the approach could potentially be generalized to other disease states and immunological phenotypes. A later analysis reported that several top co-occurrence clusters appeared linked to parvovirus B19, influenza, CMV and Epstein-Barr virus. An earlier analysis of around 500 of the donors showed that most TCR beta V segments appeared in productive rearrangements either about 90% or about 30% of the time, which broadly matched IMGT annotations. An association between a missense DCLRE1C variant and V-gene and J-gene trimming of TCR beta chains was found in a later genetic analysis and replicated in an independent cohort. Linkage disequilibrium might explain the correlated functional status among segregating V segments, but an unknown experimental factor could not be excluded. In vitro tests confirmed that a few of the cytomegalovirus-associated TCR beta chains recognize cytomegalovirus antigens. Because the 87-base-pair reads could not distinguish some IMGT-functional V segments, including TRBV6-2 and TRBV6-3, those segments were excluded. HLA typing was unavailable for some donors at each locus, so association tests used only the typed subset. A total of around 150 TCR beta chains were listed by the study as associated with cytomegalovirus. Most TCR sequences were observed very rarely across donors, whereas some public TCRs were present in many individuals. Compared with the approximately 710-donor mean, donors in an Asian-associated ancestry cluster had fewer N-insertions in productive TCRs, according to a later genetic analysis. Assigning TCR associations to individual alleles was difficult when HLA alleles, especially DR and DQ, strongly co-occurred. A later analysis found that HLA-associated TCR beta chains were more clonally expanded and had lower generation probabilities than equally common non-associated chains. CMV serostatus was the only immune exposure information available for the cohort. In a later analysis, TCR association rates were found to vary across HLA loci, with the most associated TCRs seen for DRB1 alleles and the fewest for HLA-C alleles. A group of highly shared sequence variants was considered likely to be a technical artifact of the sequencing pipeline. The classifier was reported to diagnose cytomegalovirus status with high specificity and sensitivity in both the original and validation cohorts. A later analysis associated 16,951 TCR beta sequences with specific HLA alleles at a false discovery rate of 0.05.

Unmatched junction bases come to 6, with V trimmed by 4 bases and J by 3 bases. There are 15 amino acids in the CDR3, from cysteine to phenylalanine inclusive. The entry retains the CDR3 DNA only, 45 bases that are in frame from base 1. The germline V gene sets CDR1 to LGHNA and CDR2 to YNFKEQ. This clone was counted at least ten times. Its recognized antigen is unknown. It has no much larger one-base neighbor in the sample; base qualities were not kept. The cohort consisted of 600 or so healthy bone marrow donors. At the time of sampling, every cohort member was nominally healthy, though immune exposures that went unrecorded were likely present. The donor was CMV seronegative and was included in the group of about 400 seronegative cohort members. A peripheral blood sample was provided by each donor, and peripheral blood mononuclear cells were used for TCR beta sequencing. Genomic DNA extraction from the blood cell samples was performed with the Qiagen DNeasy Blood Extraction Kit.

The rearrangement joined TRBV4-2 to TRBJ2-7, with TRBD2 matching 10 junction bases. Input material: PBMCs. The TCR comes from a male donor in good health and CMV-seronegative. For the CDR3, the sequence is CASSLKREGGYEQYF. Here is the DNA: TGTGCCAGCAGCCTTAAGCGGGAGGGGGGCTACGAGCAGTACTTC.